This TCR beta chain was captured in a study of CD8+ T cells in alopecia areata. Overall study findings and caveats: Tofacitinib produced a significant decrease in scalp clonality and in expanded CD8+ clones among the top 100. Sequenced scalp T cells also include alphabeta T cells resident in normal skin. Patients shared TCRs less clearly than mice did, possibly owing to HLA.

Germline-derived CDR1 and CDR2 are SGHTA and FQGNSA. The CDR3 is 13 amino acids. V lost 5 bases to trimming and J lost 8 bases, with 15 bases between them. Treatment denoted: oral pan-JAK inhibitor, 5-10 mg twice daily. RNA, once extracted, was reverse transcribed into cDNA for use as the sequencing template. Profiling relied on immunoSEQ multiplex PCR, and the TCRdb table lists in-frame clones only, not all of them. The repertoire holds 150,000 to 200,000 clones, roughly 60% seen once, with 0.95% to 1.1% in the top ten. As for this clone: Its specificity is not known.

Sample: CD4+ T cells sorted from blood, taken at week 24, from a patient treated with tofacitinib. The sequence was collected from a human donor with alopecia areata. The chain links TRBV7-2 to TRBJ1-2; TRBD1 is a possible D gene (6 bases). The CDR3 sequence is CASSHTTGSGYTF. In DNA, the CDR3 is TGTGCCAGCAGCCACACCACAGGGTCCGGCTACACCTTC.